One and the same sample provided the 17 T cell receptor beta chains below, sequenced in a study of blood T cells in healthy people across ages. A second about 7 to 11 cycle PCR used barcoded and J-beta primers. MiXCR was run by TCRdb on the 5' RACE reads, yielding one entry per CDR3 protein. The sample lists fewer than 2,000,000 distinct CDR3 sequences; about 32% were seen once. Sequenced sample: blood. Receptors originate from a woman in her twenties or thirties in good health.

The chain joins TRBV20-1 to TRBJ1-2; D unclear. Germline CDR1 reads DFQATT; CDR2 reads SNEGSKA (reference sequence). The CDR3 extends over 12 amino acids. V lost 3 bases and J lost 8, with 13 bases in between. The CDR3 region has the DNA TGCAGTGCTAGTGCAGGACCTGGGGGCTACACCTTC. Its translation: CSASAGPGGYTF.

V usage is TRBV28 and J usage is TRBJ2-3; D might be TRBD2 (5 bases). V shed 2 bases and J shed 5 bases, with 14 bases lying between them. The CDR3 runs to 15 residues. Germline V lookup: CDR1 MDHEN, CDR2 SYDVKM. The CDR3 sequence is CASSLGVGEGDTQYF. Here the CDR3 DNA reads TGTGCCAGCAGTTTAGGGGTGGGAGAGGGAGATACGCAGTATTTT.

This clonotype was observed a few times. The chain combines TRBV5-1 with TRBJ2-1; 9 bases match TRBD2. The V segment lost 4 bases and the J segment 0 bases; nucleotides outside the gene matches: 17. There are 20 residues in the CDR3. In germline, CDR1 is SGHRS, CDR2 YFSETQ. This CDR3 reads CASSPGSGTGGRGSYNEQFF. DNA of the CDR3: TGCGCCAGCAGCCCGGGGTCAGGGACTGGCGGGAGGGGCTCCTACAATGAGCAGTTCTTC.

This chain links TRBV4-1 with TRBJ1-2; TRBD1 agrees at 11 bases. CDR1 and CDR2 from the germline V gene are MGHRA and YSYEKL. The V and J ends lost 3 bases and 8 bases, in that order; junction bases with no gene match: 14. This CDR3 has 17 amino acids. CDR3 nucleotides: TGCGCCAGCAGCCAGAATGCCGGGACAGGGGGGTCTTGGGGCTACACCTTC. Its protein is CASSQNAGTGGSWGYTF.

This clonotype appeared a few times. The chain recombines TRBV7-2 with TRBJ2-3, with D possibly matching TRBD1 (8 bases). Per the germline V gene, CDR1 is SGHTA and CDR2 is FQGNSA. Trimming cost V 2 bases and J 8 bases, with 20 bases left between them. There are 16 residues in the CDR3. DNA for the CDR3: TGTGCCAGCAGCTTACTCGGCGGGGGACAGGCGGGTACGCAGTATTTT. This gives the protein CASSLLGGGQAGTQYF. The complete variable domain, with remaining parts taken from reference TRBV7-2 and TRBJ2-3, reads GAGVSQSPSNKVTEKGKDVELRCDPISGHTALYWYRQSLGQGLEFLIYFQGNSAPDKSGLPSDRFSAERTGGSVSTLTIQRTQQEDSAVYLCASSLLGGGQAGTQYFGPGTRLTVL.

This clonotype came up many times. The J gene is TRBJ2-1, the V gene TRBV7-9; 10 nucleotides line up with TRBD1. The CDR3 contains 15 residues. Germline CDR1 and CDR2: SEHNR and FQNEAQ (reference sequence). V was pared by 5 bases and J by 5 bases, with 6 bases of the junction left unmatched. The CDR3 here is CASSLGQGSHNEQFF. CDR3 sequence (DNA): TGTGCCAGCAGCCTGGGACAGGGGTCTCACAATGAGCAGTTCTTC.

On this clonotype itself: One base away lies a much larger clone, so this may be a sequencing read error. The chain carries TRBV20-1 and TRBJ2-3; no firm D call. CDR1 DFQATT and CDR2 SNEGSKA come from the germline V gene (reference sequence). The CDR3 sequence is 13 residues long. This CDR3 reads CSARRPGGDTRYF. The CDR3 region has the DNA TGCAGTGCTAGAAGGCCCGGCGGAGATACGCGGTATTTT.

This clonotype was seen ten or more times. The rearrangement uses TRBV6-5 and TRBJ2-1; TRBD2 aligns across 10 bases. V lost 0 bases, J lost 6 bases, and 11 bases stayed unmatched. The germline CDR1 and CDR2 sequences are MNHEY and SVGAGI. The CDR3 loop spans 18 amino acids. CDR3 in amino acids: CASSYSIPGAGGPNEQFF. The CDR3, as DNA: TGTGCCAGCAGTTACTCGATCCCGGGAGCGGGGGGGCCCAATGAGCAGTTCTTC.

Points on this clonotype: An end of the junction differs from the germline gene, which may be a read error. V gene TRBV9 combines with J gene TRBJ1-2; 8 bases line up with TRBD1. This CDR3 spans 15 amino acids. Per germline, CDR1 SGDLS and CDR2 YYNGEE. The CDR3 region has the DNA TGTGCCAGCAGCTTAGGACAGGGCCCTAACCATGGCTACACCTTC. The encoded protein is CASSLGQGPNHGYTF.

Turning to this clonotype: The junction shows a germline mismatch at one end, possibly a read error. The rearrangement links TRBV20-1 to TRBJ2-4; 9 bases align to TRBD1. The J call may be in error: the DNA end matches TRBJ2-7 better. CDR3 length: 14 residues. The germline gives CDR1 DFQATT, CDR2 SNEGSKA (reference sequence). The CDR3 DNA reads TGCGGTGCTAGGCCGGGACAGGGAGCCCACGAGCAGTACTTC. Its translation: CGARPGQGAHEQYF.

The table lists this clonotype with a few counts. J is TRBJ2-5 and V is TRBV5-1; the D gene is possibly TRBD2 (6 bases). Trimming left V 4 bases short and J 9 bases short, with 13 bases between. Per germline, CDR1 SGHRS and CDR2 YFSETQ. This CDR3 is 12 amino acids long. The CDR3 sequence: CASSHGTEAQYF. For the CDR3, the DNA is TGCGCCAGCAGCCACGGGACTGAAGCCCAGTACTTC.

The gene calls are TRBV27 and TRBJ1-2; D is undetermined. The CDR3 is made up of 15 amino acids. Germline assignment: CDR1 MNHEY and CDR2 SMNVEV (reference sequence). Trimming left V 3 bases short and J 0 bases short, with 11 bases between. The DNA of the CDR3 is TGTGCCAGCAGTTTCTCGGACGGGACTAACTATGGCTACACCTTC. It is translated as CASSFSDGTNYGYTF.

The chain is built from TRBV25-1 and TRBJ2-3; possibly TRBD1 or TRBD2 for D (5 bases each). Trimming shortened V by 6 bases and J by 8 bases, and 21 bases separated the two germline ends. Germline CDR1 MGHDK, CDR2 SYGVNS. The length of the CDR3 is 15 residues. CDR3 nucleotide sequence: TGTGCCAGCAGGTCCCCGGGACCCGGGGACCCTACGCAGTATTTT. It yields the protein CASRSPGPGDPTQYF. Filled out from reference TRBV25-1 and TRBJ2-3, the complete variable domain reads EADIYQTPRYLVIGTGKKITLECSQTMGHDKMYWYQQDPGMELHLIHYSYGVNSTEKGDLSSESTVSRIRTEHFPLTLESARPSHTSQYLCASRSPGPGDPTQYFGPGTRLTVL.

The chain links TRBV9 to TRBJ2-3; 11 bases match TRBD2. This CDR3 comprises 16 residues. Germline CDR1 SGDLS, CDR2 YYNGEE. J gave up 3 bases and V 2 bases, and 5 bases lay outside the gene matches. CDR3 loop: CASSVSGGAVTDTQYF. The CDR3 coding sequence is TGTGCCAGCAGCGTTAGCGGGGGGGCCGTTACAGATACGCAGTATTTT.

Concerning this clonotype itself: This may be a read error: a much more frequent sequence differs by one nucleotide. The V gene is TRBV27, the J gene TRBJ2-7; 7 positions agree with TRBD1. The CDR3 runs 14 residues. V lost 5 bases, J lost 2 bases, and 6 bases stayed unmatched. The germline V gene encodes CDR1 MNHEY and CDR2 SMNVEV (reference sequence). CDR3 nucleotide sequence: TGTGCCAGCAGTAGACAGGGCAGTCCCTACGAGCAGTACTTC. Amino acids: CASSRQGSPYEQYF.

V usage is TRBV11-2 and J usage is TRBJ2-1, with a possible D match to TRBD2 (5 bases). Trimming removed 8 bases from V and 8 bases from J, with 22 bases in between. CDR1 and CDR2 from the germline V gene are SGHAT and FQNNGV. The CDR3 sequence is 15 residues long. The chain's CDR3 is CASATWRQPLHEQFF. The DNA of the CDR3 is TGTGCCAGCGCGACTTGGAGGCAACCCTTACATGAGCAGTTCTTC.

The CDR3 here is CASSQPTGARDNEQFF. In DNA, the CDR3 is TGCGCCAGCAGCCAACCGACAGGTGCCAGGGACAATGAGCAGTTCTTC. This rearrangement joins TRBV4-1 to TRBJ2-1; D may be TRBD1 (6 bases). The germline gives CDR1 MGHRA, CDR2 YSYEKL. The CDR3 has 16 residues. V shed 2 bases and J shed 5 bases, with 16 bases lying between them.